This entry describes one TCR beta chain. As yet, its antigen is unknown. The Oncomine TCR Beta short-read assay generated sequence data from the DNA of cultured CD4+ T cells. TCRdb re-called the PCR reads with MiXCR, one entry per CDR3 protein. The data contain about 5,500 distinct CDR3 sequences, roughly 70% of them singletons. This sample is part of a study of vaccination and CD4 T cells after COVID-19. The treatment is: roughly 10-day PBMC culture with coronavirus spike peptide pools or control peptides (ViraFEST assay). Sequencing was performed on CD4+ T cells from blood, cultured in vitro. The TCR comes from a human donor who had recovered from COVID-19.

CDR3 in DNA: TGTGCTAGTGGTGCCCGGGGGTCGAACACCGGGGAGCTGTTTTTT. Its translation: CASGARGSNTGELFF. The chain has TRBV12-5 and TRBJ2-2, with D maybe TRBD2 (6 bases). Between the trimmed V and J ends, which lost 5 bases and 0 bases, there was a span of 10 bases. The CDR3 loop spans 15 amino acids. Germline assignment: CDR1 LGHNT and CDR2 FRNRAP.